This record looks at one TCR beta chain sequence and its context. Sequencing used immunoSEQ v3. Profiled with immunoSEQ multiplex PCR; TCRdb holds only in-frame clones, not every one. The sample holds tens of thousands of clones; around 85% are singletons and the top ten take around 5%. Germline V CDR1 and CDR2: LNHNV, YYDKDF (reference sequence). This CDR3 contains 15 residues. V was cut by 1 base and J by 2 bases, with 12 bases left in between. The data are from a study of TIL therapy for anti-PD-1-resistant metastatic lung cancer. Whole-study context: Patients then received nivolumab; progressors got lymphodepletion, TIL and IL-2. Half of patients were current or former smokers.

Regarding time point: pre-treatment sample, taken before nivolumab and TIL therapy. The sample was blood, taken at baseline. The chain carries TRBV15 and TRBJ2-7, with D unclear. This receptor was taken from a person aged 25-79 years with non-small cell lung cancer. This chain's CDR3 is CATSRVRRMAYEQYF. For the CDR3, the DNA is TGTGCCACCAGCAGAGTTCGCAGGATGGCCTACGAGCAGTACTTC.